The T cell receptor beta chain described here comes from a study of blood T cell repertoires in COVID-19. Study details: The United States, Italy and Spain were the sources of the acute and convalescent COVID-19 samples.

The CDR3 runs 17 residues. In germline, CDR1 is SNHLY, CDR2 FYNNEI. V was pared by 2 bases and J by 4 bases, with 13 bases of the junction left unmatched. Per the original data handling: From reference gene primer amplification, estimates of nucleated cell counts were derived. Libraries were prepared by immunoSEQ multiplex PCR; TCRdb keeps only in-frame clonotypes and omits some of them. Clone size and V and J calls were adopted from that table, with D and trimming inferred from the DNA. Counted here are about 34,000 clones, 80% to 90% occurring once; the ten biggest clones make up 11% to 15%. The sequence was collected from a man in his 60s with active COVID-19. This chain joins TRBV2 and TRBJ2-5; 7 nucleotides match TRBD1. The sample comprised peripheral blood. The DNA of the CDR3 is TGTGCCAGCAGTGAAATGAGGCCTGACAGGGTCGGAGAGACCCAGTACTTC. Translated: CASSEMRPDRVGETQYF.